The 5 T cell receptor beta chains below come from one sample, sequenced in a study of CD8+CD57+ T cells in acquired aplastic anemia (dated by TCRdb to the late 2010s). TCRdb lists the instrument as Illumina HiSeq 2000. TCR beta VDJ combination and CDR3 sequence profiling used genomic DNA as the template. TCRdb trimmed the raw reads at Q25, called clones with MiXCR and kept productive beta chains. Rows are unified per CDR3 protein, each entry keeping the most common DNA and genes. The table for this sample lists 450,000 to 600,000 distinct CDR3 sequences; roughly 34% of them were counted only once. The ten largest clones add up to around 0.82% of the sample. Expansion of CD8+CD57+ cells had been shown by flow cytometry in the patients chosen for sequencing. Source material: sorted CD4+, CD8+, or CD8+CD57+ T cells (not recorded which) from PBMCs. The receptor set was obtained from a human donor with aplastic anemia.

V is TRBV7-8 and J is TRBJ2-3, with D perhaps assigned TRBD1 or TRBD2 (5 bases each). From germline, CDR1 is SGHVS and CDR2 FQNEAQ. The germline V and J ends were trimmed by 5 bases and 6 bases, with 12 bases remaining between them. The CDR3 totals 13 residues. The CDR3 loop is CASSQGSGDTQYF. CDR3 coding DNA: TGTGCCAGCAGCCAGGGATCGGGGGATACGCAGTATTTT.

This chain links TRBV6-1 with TRBJ1-2; 12 bases agree with TRBD1. CDR3 size: 17 residues. V shed 1 base and J 5 bases; nucleotides not matched to a gene: 8. CDR1 is MNHNS and CDR2 is SASEGT in the germline V gene. Written as DNA, the CDR3 is TGTGCCAGCAGTGAAGTACCCGGGACAGGGGGCGCGTATGGCTACACCTTC. Protein sequence: CASSEVPGTGGAYGYTF.

The chain joins TRBV9 to TRBJ2-2; D call uncertain. Germline-derived CDR1 and CDR2 are SGDLS and YYNGEE. V lost 3 bases to trimming and J lost 3 bases, with 9 bases between them. The CDR3 is 14 amino acids. Here the CDR3 reads CASSGSWDTGELFF. In DNA, the CDR3 is TGTGCCAGCAGCGGGAGTTGGGACACCGGGGAGCTGTTTTTT.

This clonotype has a count of ten or more. The chain has TRBV20-1 and TRBJ2-7, with 9 bases that match TRBD1. Germline V gene sequence: CDR1 DFQATT, CDR2 SNEGSKA (reference sequence). V trimming: 7 bases; J trimming: 1 base; junction bases outside the gene matches: 5. The CDR3 extends over 13 amino acids. CDR3 protein: CSGGQGRSYEQYF. DNA of the CDR3: TGCAGTGGGGGACAGGGTAGGTCCTACGAGCAGTACTTC.

As concerns this clonotype: An end of the junction differs from the germline gene, which may be a read error. This chain connects TRBV12-3 or TRBV12-4 to TRBJ2-7, with D perhaps matching TRBD1 or TRBD2 (6 bases each). There are 13 residues in the CDR3. The CDR3 DNA sequence: TGTGTCAGCAGGGGCAGGCGGGGAGCCGAGCAGTACTTC. Translation gives CVSRGRRGAEQYF.